This TCR beta chain emerged from a study of blood T cells in healthy people across ages. Study-wide background: Per two T cells, template switching captured roughly one barcoded beta molecule.

Germline CDR1 and CDR2: LNHDA and SQIVND (reference sequence). CDR3 length equals 14 residues. The authors ran a second PCR of about 6 to 12 cycles using a sample-barcoded 5' primer and a J-beta primer mix. TCRdb recomputed calls from the 5' RACE reads with MiXCR, one row per CDR3 protein. Of roughly 1.7 million distinct CDR3 sequences in the sample, 34% are singletons; the top ten hold around 10%. The sequencing sample was made of blood. The receptor's source is a woman between 25 and 40 years old in good health. This chain joins TRBV19 and TRBJ2-7; 10 bases align to TRBD1. The CDR3 reads CATTSGQGPYEQYF. The CDR3 nucleotides are TGTGCTACGACATCGGGACAGGGGCCCTACGAGCAGTACTTC.